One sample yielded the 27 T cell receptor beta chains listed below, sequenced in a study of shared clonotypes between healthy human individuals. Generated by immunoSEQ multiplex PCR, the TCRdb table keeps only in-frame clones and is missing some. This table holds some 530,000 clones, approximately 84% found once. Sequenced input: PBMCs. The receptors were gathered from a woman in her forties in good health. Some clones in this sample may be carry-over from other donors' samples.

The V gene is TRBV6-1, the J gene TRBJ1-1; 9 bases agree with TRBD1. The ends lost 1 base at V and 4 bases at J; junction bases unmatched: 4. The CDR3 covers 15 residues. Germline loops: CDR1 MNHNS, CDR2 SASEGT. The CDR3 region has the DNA TGTGCCAGCAGTGAAGTGGGACAGGGTGGCACTGAAGCTTTCTTT. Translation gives CASSEVGQGGTEAFF.

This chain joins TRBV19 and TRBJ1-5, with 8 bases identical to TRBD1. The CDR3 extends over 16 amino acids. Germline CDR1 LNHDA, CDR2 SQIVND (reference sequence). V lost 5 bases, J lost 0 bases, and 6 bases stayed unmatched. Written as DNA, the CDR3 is TGTGCCAGTAGTTTTTTGGACAGGGCTAGCAATCAGCCCCAGCATTTT. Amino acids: CASSFLDRASNQPQHF.

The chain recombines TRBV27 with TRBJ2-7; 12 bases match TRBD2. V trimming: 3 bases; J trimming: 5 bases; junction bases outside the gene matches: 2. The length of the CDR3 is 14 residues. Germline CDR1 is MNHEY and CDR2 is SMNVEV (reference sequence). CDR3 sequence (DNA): TGTGCCAGCAGTTTGACTAGCGGGAGCGACGAGCAGTACTTC. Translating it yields CASSLTSGSDEQYF.

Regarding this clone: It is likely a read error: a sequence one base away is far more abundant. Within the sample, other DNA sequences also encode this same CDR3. The CDR3 loop reads CASSSLVRATNEKLFF. In nucleotides, the CDR3 is TGCGCCAGCAGCTCACTGGTCCGGGCAACTAATGAAAAGCTGTTTTTT. The V call is TRBV4-1, the J call TRBJ1-4, with unresolved D. The CDR3 loop spans 16 amino acids. CDR1 and CDR2 (germline): MGHRA, YSYEKL.

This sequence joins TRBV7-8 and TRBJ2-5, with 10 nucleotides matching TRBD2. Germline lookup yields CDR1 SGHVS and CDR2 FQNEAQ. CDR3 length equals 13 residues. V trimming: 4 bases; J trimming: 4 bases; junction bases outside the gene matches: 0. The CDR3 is CASSSSGRETQYF. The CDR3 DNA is TGTGCCAGCAGCTCTAGCGGGAGAGAGACCCAGTACTTC.

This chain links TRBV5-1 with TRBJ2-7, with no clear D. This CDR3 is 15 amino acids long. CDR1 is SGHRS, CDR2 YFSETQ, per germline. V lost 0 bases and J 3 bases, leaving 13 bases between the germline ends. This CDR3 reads CASSLEPATLYEQYF. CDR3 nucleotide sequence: TGCGCCAGCAGCTTGGAGCCGGCCACACTCTACGAGCAGTACTTC.

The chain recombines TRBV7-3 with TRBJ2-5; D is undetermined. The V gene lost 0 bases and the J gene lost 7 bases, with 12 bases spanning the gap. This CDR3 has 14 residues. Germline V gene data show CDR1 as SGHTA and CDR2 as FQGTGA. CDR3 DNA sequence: TGTGCCAGCAGCTTAACGGCAGCCTTCGGGACCCAGTACTTC. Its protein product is CASSLTAAFGTQYF.

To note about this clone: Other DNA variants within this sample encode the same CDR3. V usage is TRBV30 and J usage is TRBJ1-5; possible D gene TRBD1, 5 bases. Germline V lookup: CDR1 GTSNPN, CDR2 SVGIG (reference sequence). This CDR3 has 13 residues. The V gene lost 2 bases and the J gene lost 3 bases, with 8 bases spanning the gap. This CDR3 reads CAWSRGPNQPQHF. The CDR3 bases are TGTGCCTGGAGTAGGGGTCCCAATCAGCCCCAGCATTTT.

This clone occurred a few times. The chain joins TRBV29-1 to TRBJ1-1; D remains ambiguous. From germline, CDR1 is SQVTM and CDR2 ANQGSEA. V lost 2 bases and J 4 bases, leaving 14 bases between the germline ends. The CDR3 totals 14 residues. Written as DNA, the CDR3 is TGCAGCGTTGAATCCTCAGTAGTCGGCACTGAAGCTTTCTTT. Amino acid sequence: CSVESSVVGTEAFF.

CDR3 sequence: CASSFRWQGTYEQYF. The DNA of the CDR3 is TGTGCCAGCAGTTTTCGGTGGCAGGGGACCTACGAGCAGTACTTC. The chain couples TRBV27 to TRBJ2-7, with D perhaps TRBD1 (6 bases). CDR3 length: 15 amino acids. Germline V gene data show CDR1 as MNHEY and CDR2 as SMNVEV (reference sequence). Deletions cut 3 bases from V and 2 bases from J, with 14 bases between.

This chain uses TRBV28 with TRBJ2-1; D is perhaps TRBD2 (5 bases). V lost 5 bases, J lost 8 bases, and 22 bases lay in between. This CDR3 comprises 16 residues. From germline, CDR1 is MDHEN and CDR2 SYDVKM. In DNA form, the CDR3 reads TGTGCCAGCAGTCCCTCTTTGGGAGAAGCCGGTGATGAGCAGTTCTTC. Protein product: CASSPSLGEAGDEQFF.

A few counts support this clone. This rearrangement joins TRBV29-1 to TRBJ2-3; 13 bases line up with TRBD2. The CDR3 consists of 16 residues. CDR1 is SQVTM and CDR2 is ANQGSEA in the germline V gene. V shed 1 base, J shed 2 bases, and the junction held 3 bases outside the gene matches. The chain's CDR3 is CSVEVGTSGNTDTQYF. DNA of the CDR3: TGCAGCGTTGAAGTGGGGACTAGCGGGAACACAGATACGCAGTATTTT.

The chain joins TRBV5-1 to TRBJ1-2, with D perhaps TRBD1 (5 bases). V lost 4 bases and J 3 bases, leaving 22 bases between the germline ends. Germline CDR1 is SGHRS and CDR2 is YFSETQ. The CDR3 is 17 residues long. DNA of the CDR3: TGCGCCAGCAGCCCAATCAACTCGGGGGGAACTTACTATGGCTACACCTTC. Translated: CASSPINSGGTYYGYTF.

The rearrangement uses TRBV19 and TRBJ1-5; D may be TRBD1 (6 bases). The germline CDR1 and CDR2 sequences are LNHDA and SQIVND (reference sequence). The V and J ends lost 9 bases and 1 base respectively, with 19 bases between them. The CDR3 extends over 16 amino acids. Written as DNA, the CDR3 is TGTGCCAGCCGAGGGGGGGGAGGAGAAAGCAATCAGCCCCAGCATTTT. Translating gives CASRGGGGESNQPQHF.

Here the CDR3 reads CASRIDSGSSYNEQFF. CDR3 DNA sequence: TGCGCCAGCAGGATAGATAGCGGGAGCTCCTACAATGAGCAGTTCTTC. This chain links TRBV5-1 with TRBJ2-1, with TRBD2 matching over 9 bases. Germline CDR1 and CDR2: SGHRS and YFSETQ. V lost 5 bases to trimming and J lost 0 bases; unmatched junction nucleotides: 6. This CDR3 has 16 residues.

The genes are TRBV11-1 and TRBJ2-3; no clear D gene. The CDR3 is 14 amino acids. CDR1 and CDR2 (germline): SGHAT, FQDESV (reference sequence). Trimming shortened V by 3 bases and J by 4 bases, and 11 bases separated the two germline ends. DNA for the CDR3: TGTGCCAGCAGCTTCGGCCGTTGGTCAGATACGCAGTATTTT. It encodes CASSFGRWSDTQYF.

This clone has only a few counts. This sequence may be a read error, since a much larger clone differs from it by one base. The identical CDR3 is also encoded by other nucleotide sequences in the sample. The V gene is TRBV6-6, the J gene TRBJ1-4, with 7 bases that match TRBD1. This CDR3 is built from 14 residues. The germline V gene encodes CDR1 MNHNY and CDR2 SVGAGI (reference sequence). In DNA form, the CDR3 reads TGTGCCAGCAGTGAGCAGGGGGGAGGCGAAAAGCTGTTTTTT. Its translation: CASSEQGGGEKLFF.

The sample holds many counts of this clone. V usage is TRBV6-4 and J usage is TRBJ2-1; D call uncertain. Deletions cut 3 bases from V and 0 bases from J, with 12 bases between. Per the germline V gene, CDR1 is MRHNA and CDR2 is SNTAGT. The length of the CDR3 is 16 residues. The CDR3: CASSESVDRSYNEQFF. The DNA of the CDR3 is TGTGCCAGCAGTGAATCCGTCGATCGCTCCTACAATGAGCAGTTCTTC.

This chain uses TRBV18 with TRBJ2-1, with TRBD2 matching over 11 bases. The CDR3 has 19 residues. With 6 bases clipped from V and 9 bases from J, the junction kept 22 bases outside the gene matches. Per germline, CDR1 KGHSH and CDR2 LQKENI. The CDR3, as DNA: TGTGCCAGCTCCTTTTCGGGGAGTACTAGCGGGAGCATGCAAGGTGAGCAGTTCTTC. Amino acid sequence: CASSFSGSTSGSMQGEQFF. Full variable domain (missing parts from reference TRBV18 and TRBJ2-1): NAGVMQNPRHLVRRRGQEARLRCSPMKGHSHVYWYRQLPEEGLKFMVYLQKENIIDESGMPKERFSAEFPKEGPSILRIQQVVRGDSAAYFCASSFSGSTSGSMQGEQFFGPGTRLTVL.

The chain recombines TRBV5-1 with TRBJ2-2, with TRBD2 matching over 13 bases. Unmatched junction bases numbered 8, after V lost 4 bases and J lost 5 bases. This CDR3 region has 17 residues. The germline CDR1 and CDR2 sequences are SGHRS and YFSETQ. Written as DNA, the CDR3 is TGCGCCAGCAGCAACTTACTAGCGGGAGGGCAAACCGGGGAGCTGTTTTTT. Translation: CASSNLLAGGQTGELFF.

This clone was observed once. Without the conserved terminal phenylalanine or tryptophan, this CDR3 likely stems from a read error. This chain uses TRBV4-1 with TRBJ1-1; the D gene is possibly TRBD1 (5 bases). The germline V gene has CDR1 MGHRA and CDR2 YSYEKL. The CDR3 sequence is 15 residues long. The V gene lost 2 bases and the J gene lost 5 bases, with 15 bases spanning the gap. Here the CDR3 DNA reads TGCGCCAGCAGCCAATGGACACTGCGAAGAACTGAAGCTTTCCTT. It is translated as CASSQWTLRRTEAFL.

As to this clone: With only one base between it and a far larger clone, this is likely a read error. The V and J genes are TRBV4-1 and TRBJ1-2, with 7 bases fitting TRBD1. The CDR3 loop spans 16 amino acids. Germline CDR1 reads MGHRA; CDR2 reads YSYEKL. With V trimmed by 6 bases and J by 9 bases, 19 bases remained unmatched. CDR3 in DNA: TGCGCCAGCAGTCTCACAGGGGCCCAAGTTATAGATTGCTACACCTTC. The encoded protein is CASSLTGAQVIDCYTF.

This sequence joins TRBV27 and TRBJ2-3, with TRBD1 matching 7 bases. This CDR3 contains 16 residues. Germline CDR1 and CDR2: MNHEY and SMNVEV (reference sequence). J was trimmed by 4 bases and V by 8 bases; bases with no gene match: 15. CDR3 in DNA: TGTGCCAGCTCGGCTTCCGGGACAGTCGGCCCAGATACGCAGTATTTT. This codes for CASSASGTVGPDTQYF.

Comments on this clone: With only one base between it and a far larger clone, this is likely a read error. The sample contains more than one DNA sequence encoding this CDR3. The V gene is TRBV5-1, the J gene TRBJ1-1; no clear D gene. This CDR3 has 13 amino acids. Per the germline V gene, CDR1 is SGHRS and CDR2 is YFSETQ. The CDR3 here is CASSLEGTPEAFF. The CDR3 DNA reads TGCGCCAGCAGCTTGGAGGGAACCCCTGAGGCTTTCTTT.

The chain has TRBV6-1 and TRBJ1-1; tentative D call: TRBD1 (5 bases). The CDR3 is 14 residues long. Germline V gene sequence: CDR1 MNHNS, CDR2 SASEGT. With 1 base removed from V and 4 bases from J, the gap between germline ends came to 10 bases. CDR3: CASSEGGTTTEAFF. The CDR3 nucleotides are TGTGCCAGCAGTGAAGGAGGGACTACCACTGAAGCTTTCTTT.

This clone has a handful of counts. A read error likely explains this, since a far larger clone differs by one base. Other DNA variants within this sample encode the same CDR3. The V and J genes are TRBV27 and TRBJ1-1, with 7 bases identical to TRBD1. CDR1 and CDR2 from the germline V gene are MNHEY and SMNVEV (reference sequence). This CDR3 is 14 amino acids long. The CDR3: CASSHRGLNTEAFF. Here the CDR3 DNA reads TGTGCTAGCAGTCACAGGGGATTGAACACTGAAGCTTTCTTT.

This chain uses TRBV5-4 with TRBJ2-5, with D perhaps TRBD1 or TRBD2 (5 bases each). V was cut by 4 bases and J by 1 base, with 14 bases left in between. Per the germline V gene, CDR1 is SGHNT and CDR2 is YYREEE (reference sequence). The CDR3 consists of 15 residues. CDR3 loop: CASSLDGGSQETQYF. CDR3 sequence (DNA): TGTGCCAGCAGCCTAGATGGGGGATCCCAAGAGACCCAGTACTTC.